This TCR beta chain was identified in a study of CD8 T cells in Susac syndrome. Germline V gives CDR1 MNHNS, CDR2 SASEGT. The V and J ends lost 7 bases and 4 bases respectively, with 14 bases between them. CDR3 size: 13 residues. When the RNA was reverse transcribed, random hexamers were used with an input of about 0.5 to 1 ug. TCRdb re-analysed the immunoSEQ multiplex PCR reads in MiXCR, keeping a single row per CDR3 protein. The sample comprises about 300,000 distinct CDR3 sequences, around 89% of which are singletons, and under 0.2% rests with the top ten. Sequencing of TCR beta covered CD8+ and CD4+ T cells obtained from blood. TEMRA cells were FACS-enriched and CD8+ and CD4+ T cells negatively isolated.

This TCR derives from a human donor with multiple sclerosis. The sample consisted of CD8+ T cells from PBMCs. The rearrangement joins TRBV6-1 to TRBJ2-7; weak D call: TRBD2 (5 bases). This chain's CDR3 is CASTPPRAYEQYF. In nucleotides, the CDR3 is TGTGCCAGCACCCCCCCGAGGGCGTACGAGCAGTACTTC.